These 8 T cell receptor beta chains originate from one sample sequenced in a study of CXCR3-negative and CXCR3-positive naive CD8 T cells. Findings and limits, study-wide: CXCR3-expressing naive cells carried TRB CDR3s more hydrophobic than those of CXCR3-negative naive cells.

In preparing the TRB cDNA libraries, 5' RACE with UMI labels was used. TCRdb re-called the 5' RACE reads; every CDR3 protein appears as one record, without DNA. The sample table sets out about 70,000 distinct CDR3 sequences. Antigens for these TCRs are unknown. Sequenced material: naive CXCR3+ CD8+ T cells from blood. Subset: CD45RO-CCR7+CD27+CD95- naive CD8+ T cells expressing CXCR3 (TNR3+). The receptors originated from a human donor in good health. Some clones in this sample may be carry-over from other donors' samples.

The chain has TRBV29-1 and TRBJ2-7; TCRdb designates TRBD1, a call that cannot be tested without DNA. Looked up from germline, CDR1 is SQVTM and CDR2 is ANQGSEA. The CDR3 has 14 amino acids. The CDR3: CSVEDPNGRYEQYF.

J is TRBJ2-7 and V is TRBV5-5; the D gene TCRdb calls, TRBD1, cannot be checked with no DNA. Germline-derived CDR1 and CDR2 are SGHKS and YYEKEE (reference sequence). The CDR3 runs 14 residues. CDR3 in amino acids: CASSHVDGADEQYF.

The chain uses TRBV7-9 and TRBJ2-7; TCRdb designates TRBD1, a call that cannot be tested without DNA. Germline-derived CDR1 and CDR2 are SEHNR and FQNEAQ (reference sequence). The CDR3 has 15 amino acids. The CDR3 reads CASSLALEGVNEQYF.

V gene TRBV3-1 combines with J gene TRBJ2-7; TCRdb indicates TRBD2, and absent DNA this call remains unverified. CDR3 length: 13 amino acids. The germline V gene encodes CDR1 LGHDT and CDR2 YNNKEL (reference sequence). The chain's CDR3 is CASSQSGRGEQYF.

The chain carries TRBV7-9 and TRBJ1-1; without DNA, the TCRdb call of TRBD1 cannot be checked. Germline loops: CDR1 SEHNR, CDR2 FQNEAQ (reference sequence). This CDR3 has 15 residues. The CDR3 here is CASSMGQGMNTEAFF.

This chain connects TRBV27 to TRBJ1-1. The CDR3 loop spans 15 amino acids. Germline-derived CDR1 and CDR2 are MNHEY and SMNVEV (reference sequence). CDR3 residues: CASSLSGYMNTEAFF.

This chain uses TRBV29-1 with TRBJ1-1; TCRdb's D gene call, TRBD1, goes unchecked for lack of DNA. This CDR3 spans 12 amino acids. CDR1 is SQVTM and CDR2 is ANQGSEA in the germline V gene. CDR3 sequence: CSVVVGGSEAFF.

This sequence joins TRBV6-2 or TRBV6-3 and TRBJ2-7; TCRdb lists TRBD1, though no DNA is available to test this call. The CDR3 is 17 amino acids. Germline loops: CDR1 MNHEY, CDR2 SVGEGT. CDR3 loop: CASSSLYEGARSYEQYF.